This record looks at one T cell receptor beta chain sequence and its context. Roughly 0.45 to 1 ug RNA was reverse transcribed with random hexamers. Across 54 Vbeta and 13 Jbeta, TCR beta CDR3 was amplified with immunoSEQ multiplex PCR. One entry per CDR3 protein, called by TCRdb with MiXCR from the immunoSEQ multiplex PCR reads. Of some 300,000 distinct CDR3 sequences detected, 65% to 90% appear once; the ten largest clones hold approximately 0.2%. This sample is drawn from a study of CD8 T cells in Susac syndrome. The CDR3 has 12 residues. V was pared by 4 bases and J by 0 bases, with 6 bases between. CDR1 and CDR2 from the germline V gene are GTSNPN and SVGIG (reference sequence).

The source material was CD8+ T cells from PBMCs. This TCR was recovered from a human donor with multiple sclerosis. The V and J genes are TRBV30 and TRBJ1-1; the D is unclear. In DNA, the CDR3 is TGTGCCTGGACCCCATTGAACACTGAAGCTTTCTTT. Amino acid sequence: CAWTPLNTEAFF.